This T cell receptor (beta chain) was recorded in a study of blood T cell repertoires in COVID-19. Overall study: COVID-19 samples from acute and convalescent phases originated in the United States, Italy and Spain. Nucleic acid was either cDNA or gDNA, and it came from T cells, B-cell-depleted T cells, or PBMCs.

The CDR3 consists of 12 residues. CDR1 and CDR2 (germline): GTSNPN, SVGIG (reference sequence). Trimming took off 7 bases at V and 7 bases at J, with 16 bases between the two ends. In the original processing: From reference gene primer amplification, estimates of nucleated cell counts were derived. This table comes from immunoSEQ multiplex PCR, and its TCRdb copy is limited to in-frame clones, with some not included. V and J calls and clone size are those listed in that table; D and trimming were worked out from the DNA. The sample includes about 74,000 clones, roughly nine tenths of them seen just once.

This rearrangement joins TRBV30 to TRBJ1-2; TRBD1 might be the D (5 bases). Material: peripheral blood. The receptor comes from a man aged 50 or older with acute or convalescent COVID-19. CDR3 protein: CAFKGAGFGYTF. The CDR3 DNA follows: TGTGCCTTCAAAGGGGCAGGGTTTGGCTACACCTTC. The entire variable domain, with the rest obtained from reference TRBV30 and TRBJ1-2, is as follows: SQTIHQWPATLVQPVGSPLSLECTVEGTSNPNLYWYRQAAGRGLQLLFYSVGIGQISSEVPQNLSASRPQDRQFILSSKKLLLSDSGFYLCAFKGAGFGYTFGSGTRLTVV.